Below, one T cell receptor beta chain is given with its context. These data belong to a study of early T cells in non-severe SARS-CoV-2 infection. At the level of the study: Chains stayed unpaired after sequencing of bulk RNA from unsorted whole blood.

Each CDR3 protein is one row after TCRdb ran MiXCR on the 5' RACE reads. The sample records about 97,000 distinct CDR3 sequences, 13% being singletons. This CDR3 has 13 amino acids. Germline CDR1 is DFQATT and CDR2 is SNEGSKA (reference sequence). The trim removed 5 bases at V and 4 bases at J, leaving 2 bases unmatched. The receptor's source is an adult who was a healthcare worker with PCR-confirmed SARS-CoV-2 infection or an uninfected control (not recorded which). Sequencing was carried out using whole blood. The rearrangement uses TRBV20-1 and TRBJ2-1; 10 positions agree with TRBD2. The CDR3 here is CSAGLAVYNEQFF. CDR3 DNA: TGCAGTGCTGGACTAGCGGTTTACAATGAGCAGTTCTTC.